The 17 T cell receptor beta chains below were found in one sample sequenced in a study of Graves' ophthalmopathy and Graves' hyperthyroidism. RNA transcripts were the template, and TCR beta CDR3 regions were amplified from them. An opening RT-PCR round employed HTBI primers and preceded a second-round multiplex PCR. MiXCR was run by TCRdb on the multiplex PCR reads, yielding one entry per CDR3 protein. Here the sample spans approximately 1.2 million distinct CDR3 sequences, 36% being singletons. The specimen was peripheral blood or thyroid tissue (not recorded which). Every receptor here comes from an adult man with Graves' hyperthyroidism.

The V call is TRBV5-1, the J call TRBJ2-5; 14 nucleotides agree with TRBD2. The CDR3 runs to 15 residues. With V trimmed by 6 bases and J by 5 bases, 6 bases remained unmatched. Germline CDR1 SGHRS, CDR2 YFSETQ. The CDR3 sequence: CASKGLAGVQETQYF. As DNA, the CDR3 is TGCGCCAGCAAGGGACTAGCGGGAGTTCAGGAGACCCAGTACTTC.

This chain links TRBV25-1 with TRBJ1-2, with 9 bases fitting TRBD1. The germline V gene has CDR1 MGHDK and CDR2 SYGVNS. This CDR3 region has 15 residues. V trimming: 3 bases; J trimming: 6 bases; junction bases outside the gene matches: 8. In DNA form, the CDR3 reads TGTGCCAGCAGTGATGTTGGGACAGGGAACCATGGCTACACCTTC. It yields the protein CASSDVGTGNHGYTF.

This chain joins TRBV6-5 and TRBJ1-1; TRBD1 is a possible D gene (5 bases). The CDR3 covers 17 residues. Germline loops: CDR1 MNHEY, CDR2 SVGAGI. Between the trimmed V and J ends, which lost 5 bases and 4 bases, there was a span of 23 bases. CDR3: CASSDDSWARGGTEAFF. The CDR3 bases are TGTGCCAGCAGTGACGACAGTTGGGCACGAGGAGGCACTGAAGCTTTCTTT.

This clonotype was counted ten times or more. The chain couples TRBV20-1 to TRBJ1-5; perhaps TRBD1 as D (5 bases). Germline values: CDR1 DFQATT, CDR2 SNEGSKA (reference sequence). Trimming took 3 bases from V and 5 from J, leaving 11 bases between them. CDR3 length equals 13 residues. Written as DNA, the CDR3 is TGCAGTGCTAGCCAGGGTACTGATCAGCCCCAGCATTTT. It encodes CSASQGTDQPQHF.

This clonotype was seen a handful of times. This sequence joins TRBV20-1 and TRBJ2-5; D gene unclear. V gave up 0 bases and J gave up 2 bases, with 16 bases separating them. Germline values: CDR1 DFQATT, CDR2 SNEGSKA (reference sequence). The CDR3 spans 16 residues. CDR3 in DNA: TGCAGTGCTAGAGATTACATCGGGCGCCCACAAGAGACCCAGTACTTC. Its protein is CSARDYIGRPQETQYF.

This clonotype was detected ten times or more. CDR3 sequence: CSAGGLTEQYF. The CDR3 DNA reads as TGCAGTGCTGGGGGATTGACCGAGCAGTACTTC. The chain links TRBV20-1 to TRBJ2-7, with D possibly being TRBD1 or TRBD2 (5 bases each). The CDR3 contains 11 residues. V was trimmed by 5 bases and J by 6 bases, leaving 11 bases between them. The V gene's germline CDR1 is DFQATT and CDR2 SNEGSKA (reference sequence).

A remark on this clonotype: The junction does not match germline at one end; this may be a read error. This rearrangement joins TRBV10-2 to TRBJ2-7, with D unclear. Germline lookup yields CDR1 WSHSY and CDR2 SAAADI. This CDR3 comprises 11 residues. CDR3 DNA sequence: TGCGCCAACAGTGAGTCGTACAGCCAAATTTTC. It specifies CANSESYSQIF.

The genes are TRBV2 and TRBJ2-5; the match to TRBD2 covers 8 bases. The better agreement between TRBJ2-1 and the DNA end casts doubt on the J call. This CDR3 comprises 12 residues. The germline V gene has CDR1 SNHLY and CDR2 FYNNEI. CDR3 sequence reads: CASTGTSNEQFF. The CDR3 DNA reads TGTGCCAGCACTGGGACTAGCAATGAGCAGTTCTTC.

This clonotype was counted between two and nine times. V and J are TRBV2 and TRBJ2-2; TRBD2 aligns across 7 bases. This CDR3 is built from 14 residues. Germline assignment: CDR1 SNHLY and CDR2 FYNNEI. Unmatched junction bases numbered 9, after V lost 9 bases and J lost 5 bases. The CDR3 loop reads CARQGLVSTGELFF. The CDR3 coding sequence is TGTGCCAGACAAGGACTAGTCAGTACCGGGGAGCTGTTTTTT.

This clonotype was seen repeatedly, ten times or more. The chain employs TRBV10-3 and TRBJ1-1; TRBD1 agrees at 12 bases. The germline V gene has CDR1 ENHRY and CDR2 SYGVKD. The CDR3 runs to 17 residues. The V gene end was trimmed by 6 bases and the J gene end by 1 base; junction bases not matched to a gene: 9. CDR3: CAISAGTGGGRNTEAFF. The DNA of the CDR3 is TGTGCCATCAGCGCCGGGACAGGGGGCGGTCGGAACACTGAAGCTTTCTTT.

This clonotype has a handful of counts. The genes are TRBV7-2 and TRBJ1-4; 9 nucleotides match TRBD1. Germline assignment: CDR1 SGHTA and CDR2 FQGNSA. The V segment lost 5 bases and the J segment 5 bases; nucleotides outside the gene matches: 12. The CDR3 is 17 residues long. The CDR3 coding sequence is TGTGCCAGCAGCCCGGCCGGGACAGGGTATGACAATGAAAAACTGTTTTTT. Translated: CASSPAGTGYDNEKLFF.

This clonotype was observed many times. The chain carries TRBV20-1 and TRBJ2-7; D might be TRBD2 (6 bases). The CDR3 has 15 amino acids. Trimming left V 0 bases short and J 0 bases short, with 12 bases between. Per germline, CDR1 DFQATT and CDR2 SNEGSKA (reference sequence). Written as DNA, the CDR3 is TGCAGTGCTAGAGATGTGGCTAGCGTCTCCTACGAGCAGTACTTC. This codes for CSARDVASVSYEQYF.

The chain links TRBV25-1 to TRBJ2-6; D remains ambiguous. The CDR3 consists of 18 residues. The V gene lost 7 bases and the J gene lost 0 bases, with 19 bases spanning the gap. Per germline, CDR1 MGHDK and CDR2 SYGVNS. The DNA for the CDR3 is TGTGCCAGCACCCCTCGACCAGTCCCTGCCTCTGGGGCCAACGTCCTGACTTTC. Translating gives CASTPRPVPASGANVLTF. Looking up the rest from reference TRBV25-1 and TRBJ2-6 gives the full variable domain: EADIYQTPRYLVIGTGKKITLECSQTMGHDKMYWYQQDPGMELHLIHYSYGVNSTEKGDLSSESTVSRIRTEHFPLTLESARPSHTSQYLCASTPRPVPASGANVLTFGAGSRLTVL.

This clonotype was seen only once. A single base separates this from a much larger clone, so it may be a read error. The V call is TRBV7-2, the J call TRBJ2-7, with 8 bases matching TRBD1. The CDR3 consists of 14 residues. From germline, CDR1 is SGHTA and CDR2 FQGNSA. The CDR3 bases are TGTGCCAGCAGCTACCGGGACAGGCAATACGAGCAGTGCTTC. Translated: CASSYRDRQYEQCF.

The V gene is TRBV10-3, the J gene TRBJ2-7; TRBD2 agrees at 8 bases. The junction had 5 bases not matched to a gene; V was cut back by 2 bases and J by 5 bases. This CDR3 contains 14 residues. CDR1 and CDR2 (germline): ENHRY, SYGVKD. The DNA for the CDR3 is TGTGCCATCAGTGAGCGAAGCGGGAGCCACGAGCAGTACTTC. Its protein product is CAISERSGSHEQYF.

This clonotype was detected many times. The chain carries TRBV12-3 or TRBV12-4 and TRBJ1-6, with D unresolved. Trimming shortened V by 5 bases and J by 6 bases, and 17 bases separated the two germline ends. The CDR3 contains 16 residues. CDR3 loop: CASSKIRGGPNSPLHF. CDR3 DNA: TGTGCCAGCAGTAAGATCCGGGGAGGGCCTAATTCACCCCTCCACTTT.

The J gene is TRBJ2-7, the V gene TRBV5-4, with D tentatively TRBD1 (6 bases). The V end lost 2 bases, the J end lost 2 bases, and 14 bases lay between the germline ends. The germline V gene encodes CDR1 SGHNT and CDR2 YYREEE (reference sequence). The CDR3 has 15 amino acids. The CDR3 bases are TGTGCCAGCAGCTTTGGCACAGGGTTTGCCTACGAGCAGTACTTC. It encodes CASSFGTGFAYEQYF. Supplemented by reference TRBV5-4 and TRBJ2-7, the full variable domain reads ETGVTQSPTHLIKTRGQQVTLRCSSQSGHNTVSWYQQALGQGPQFIFQYYREEENGRGNFPPRFSGLQFPNYSSELNVNALELDDSALYLCASSFGTGFAYEQYFGPGTRLTVT.